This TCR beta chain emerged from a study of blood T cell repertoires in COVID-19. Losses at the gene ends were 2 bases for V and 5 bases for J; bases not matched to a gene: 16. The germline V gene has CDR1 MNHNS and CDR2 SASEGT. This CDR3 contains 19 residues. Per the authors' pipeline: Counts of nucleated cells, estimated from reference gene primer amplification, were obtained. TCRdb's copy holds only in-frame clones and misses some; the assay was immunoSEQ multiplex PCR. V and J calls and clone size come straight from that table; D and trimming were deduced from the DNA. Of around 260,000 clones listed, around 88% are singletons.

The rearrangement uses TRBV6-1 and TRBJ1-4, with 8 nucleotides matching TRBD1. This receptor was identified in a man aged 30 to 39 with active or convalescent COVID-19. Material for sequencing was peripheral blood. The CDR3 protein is CASSELDAGQASINEKLFF. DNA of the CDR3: TGTGCCAGCAGTGAATTGGATGCGGGACAGGCCTCTATAAATGAAAAACTGTTTTTT.